The 2 T cell receptor beta chains listed next were all sequenced from one sample in a study of T cell responses to AZD1222 COVID-19 vaccine. Using immunoSEQ multiplex PCR, the repertoire was profiled, and TCRdb retains in-frame clones only, with some absent. This table holds about 120,000 clones, 88% found once. This sample comprised peripheral blood, obtained on day 0 of AZD1222 vaccination. The receptor set was obtained from an adult in good health.

This clone has only one observation. The chain recombines TRBV4-3 with TRBJ1-1, with 12 bases identical to TRBD1. With 7 bases clipped from V and 5 bases from J, the junction kept 8 bases outside the gene matches. The CDR3 runs 15 residues. From germline, CDR1 is LGHNA and CDR2 YSLEER. CDR3 region: CASKVGQGAQTEAFF. In nucleotides, the CDR3 is TGCGCCAGCAAGGTGGGACAGGGGGCGCAGACTGAAGCTTTCTTT.

This CDR3 is CAISEERKQNEAFF. DNA of the CDR3: TGTGCCATCAGTGAAGAGAGGAAACAGAACGAAGCTTTCTTT. The chain employs TRBV10-3 and TRBJ1-1; no clear D. The CDR3 is 14 amino acids. CDR1 and CDR2 from the germline V gene are ENHRY and SYGVKD. V gave up 3 bases and J gave up 8 bases, with 16 bases separating them.